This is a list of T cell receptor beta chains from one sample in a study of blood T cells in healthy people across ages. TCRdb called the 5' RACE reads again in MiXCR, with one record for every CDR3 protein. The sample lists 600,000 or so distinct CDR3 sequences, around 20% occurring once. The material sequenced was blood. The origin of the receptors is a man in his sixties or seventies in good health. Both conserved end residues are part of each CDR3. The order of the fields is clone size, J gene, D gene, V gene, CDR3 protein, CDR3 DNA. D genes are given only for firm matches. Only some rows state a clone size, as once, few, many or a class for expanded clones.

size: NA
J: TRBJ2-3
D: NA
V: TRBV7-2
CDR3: CASSSFRTGDTQYF
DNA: TGTGCCAGCAGCAGCTTCCGGACGGGAGATACGCAGTATTTT

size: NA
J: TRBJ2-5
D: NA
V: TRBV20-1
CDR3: CSAFKTGTQQETQYF
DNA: TGCAGTGCTTTCAAGACCGGGACTCAACAAGAGACCCAGTACTTC

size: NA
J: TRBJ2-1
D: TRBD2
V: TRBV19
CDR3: CASSELAGFYNQQFF
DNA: TGTGCCAGCTCTGAACTAGCGGGATTCTACAATCAGCAGTTCTTC

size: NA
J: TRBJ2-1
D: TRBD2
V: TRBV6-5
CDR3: CASTPTSGRYEQFF
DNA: TGTGCCAGCACCCCCACTAGCGGGAGGTATGAGCAGTTCTTC

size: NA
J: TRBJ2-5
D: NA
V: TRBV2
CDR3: CASSAREQTQYF
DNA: TGTGCCAGCAGCGCCCGGGAACAGACCCAGTACTTC

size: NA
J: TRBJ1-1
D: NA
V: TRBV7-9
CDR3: CASSFQVPTEAFF
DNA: TGTGCCAGCAGCTTCCAGGTCCCCACTGAAGCTTTCTTT

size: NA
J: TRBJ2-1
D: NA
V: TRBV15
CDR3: CATSKASSYNEQFF
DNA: TGTGCCACCAGCAAGGCAAGCTCCTACAATGAGCAGTTCTTC

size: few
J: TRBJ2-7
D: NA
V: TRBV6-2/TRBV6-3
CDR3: CASSYGHDTYEQYF
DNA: TGTGCCAGCAGTTACGGCCACGACACCTACGAGCAGTACTTC

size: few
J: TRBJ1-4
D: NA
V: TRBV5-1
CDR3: CASSSSGDPSEKLFF
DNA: TGCGCCAGCAGCTCCTCAGGGGACCCTAGTGAAAAACTGTTTTTT

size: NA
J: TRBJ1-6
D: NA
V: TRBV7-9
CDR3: CASSLGPYNSPLHF
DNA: TGTGCCAGCAGCTTAGGTCCGTATAATTCACCCCTCCACTTT

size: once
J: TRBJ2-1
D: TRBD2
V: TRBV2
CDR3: CASSTASGTYNEQFF
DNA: TGTGCCAGCAGTACCGCGAGCGGGACGTACAATGAGCAGTTCTTC

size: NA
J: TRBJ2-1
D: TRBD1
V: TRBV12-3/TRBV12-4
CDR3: CASSLVSGGNEQFF
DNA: TGTGCCAGCAGTTTAGTTTCAGGGGGCAATGAGCAGTTCTTC

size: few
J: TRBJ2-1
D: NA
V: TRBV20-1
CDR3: CSARGAGVPYNEQFF
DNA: TGCAGTGCTAGGGGGGCAGGGGTCCCCTACAATGAGCAGTTCTTC

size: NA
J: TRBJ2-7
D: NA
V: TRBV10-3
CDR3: CAISDQTYEQYF
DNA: TGTGCCATCAGTGATCAGACCTACGAGCAGTACTTC

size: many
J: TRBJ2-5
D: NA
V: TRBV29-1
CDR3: CSVGSLWRVETQYF
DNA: TGCAGCGTTGGGTCTTTATGGAGGGTGGAGACCCAGTACTTC

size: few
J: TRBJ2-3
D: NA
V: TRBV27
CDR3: CASSRLEGFTDTQYF
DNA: TGTGCCAGCAGCCGACTGGAGGGTTTCACAGATACGCAGTATTTT

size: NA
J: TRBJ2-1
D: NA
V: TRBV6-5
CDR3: CASSFKPSSQNEQFF
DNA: TGTGCCAGCAGTTTCAAACCTAGTTCACAAAATGAGCAGTTCTTC

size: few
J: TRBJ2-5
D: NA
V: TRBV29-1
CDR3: CSVLPGETQYF
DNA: TGCAGCGTTCTCCCAGGGGAGACCCAGTACTTC

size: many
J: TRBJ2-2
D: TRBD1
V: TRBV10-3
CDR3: CAISERQGAGELFF
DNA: TGTGCCATCAGTGAGAGGCAGGGGGCCGGGGAGCTGTTTTTT

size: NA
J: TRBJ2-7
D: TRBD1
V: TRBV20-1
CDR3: CSASLRTGTYEQYF
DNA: TGCAGTGCTAGTTTGCGGACAGGGACCTACGAGCAGTACTTC

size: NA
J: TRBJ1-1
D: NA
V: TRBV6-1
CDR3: CASSSSLNTEAFF
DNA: TGTGCCAGCAGTTCCAGCTTGAACACTGAAGCTTTCTTT

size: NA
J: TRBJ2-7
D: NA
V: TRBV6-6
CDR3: CASSTPRGEQYF
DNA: TGTGCCAGCAGTACCCCTAGAGGCGAGCAGTACTTC

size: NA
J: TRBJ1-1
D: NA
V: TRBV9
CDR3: CASSVAQNTEAFF
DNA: TGTGCCAGCAGCGTAGCTCAGAACACTGAAGCTTTCTTT

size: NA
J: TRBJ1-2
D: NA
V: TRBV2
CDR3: CASIRSQAGPGYTF
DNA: TGTGCCAGCATCCGGTCCCAGGCTGGCCCTGGCTACACCTTC

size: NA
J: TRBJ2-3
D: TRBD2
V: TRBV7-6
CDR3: CASSPNLAGTPYF
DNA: TGTGCCAGCAGCCCGAACTTAGCGGGGACCCCGTATTTT

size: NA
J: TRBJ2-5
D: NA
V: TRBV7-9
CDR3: CASSLNWGPETQYF
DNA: TGTGCCAGCAGCCTTAACTGGGGGCCGGAGACCCAGTACTTC

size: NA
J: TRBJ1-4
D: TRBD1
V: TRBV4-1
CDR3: CASSRITTGPNEKLFF
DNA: TGCGCCAGCAGCCGGATTACGACAGGGCCTAATGAAAAACTGTTTTTT

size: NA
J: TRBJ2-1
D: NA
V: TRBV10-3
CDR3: CAISDLRDHNEQFF
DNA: TGTGCCATCAGTGATTTGCGTGACCACAATGAGCAGTTCTTC

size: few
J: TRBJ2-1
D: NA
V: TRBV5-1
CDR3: CVSSAGGGSYNEQFF
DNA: TGCGTCAGCAGCGCAGGGGGAGGCTCCTACAATGAGCAGTTCTTC

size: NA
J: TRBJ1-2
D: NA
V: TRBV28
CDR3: CASSLVEGNGYTF
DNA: TGTGCCAGCAGTTTAGTGGAGGGAAATGGCTACACCTTC

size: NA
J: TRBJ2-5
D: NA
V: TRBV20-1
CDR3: CSARTLGPQETQYF
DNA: TGCAGTGCTAGAACCCTCGGGCCACAAGAGACCCAGTACTTC

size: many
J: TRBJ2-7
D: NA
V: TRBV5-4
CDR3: CASSRKDRRYEQYF
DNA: TGTGCCAGCAGCCGAAAGGACCGCCGCTACGAGCAGTACTTC